The 4 T cell receptor beta chains below all came from one sample that was sequenced in a study of shared clonotypes between healthy human individuals. Method: immunoSEQ multiplex PCR; TCRdb's copy keeps in-frame clones and lacks some. In the table there are 2 million to 2.5 million clones, about 93% of which are singletons. Cells designated naive CD8 were CD45RO-negative and were positively selected for CCR7, with terminally differentiated effector memory CD45RA+ cells excluded. What was sequenced was naive CD8+ T cells from PBMCs. Source of these receptors: a man between 18 and 35 years old in good health. Some clones in this sample may be carry-over from other donors' samples.

V usage is TRBV4-2 and J usage is TRBJ2-7; 9 positions match TRBD2. CDR3 size: 16 residues. CDR1 LGHNA and CDR2 YNFKEQ come from the germline V gene. Trimming cost V 1 base and J 2 bases; bases outside gene matches: 6. The CDR3 protein is CASSQGASGTAYEQYF. The CDR3 DNA reads TGTGCCAGCAGCCAAGGCGCTAGCGGGACAGCCTACGAGCAGTACTTC.

V gene TRBV9 combines with J gene TRBJ2-1; D is possibly TRBD2 (6 bases). Between the trimmed V and J ends, which lost 0 bases and 2 bases, there was a span of 12 bases. The CDR3 spans 16 residues. Germline CDR1 SGDLS, CDR2 YYNGEE. Here the CDR3 DNA reads TGTGCCAGCAGCGTAGGTGATAGCGGCGCCTACAATGAGCAGTTCTTC. Its translation: CASSVGDSGAYNEQFF.

The J gene is TRBJ1-1, the V gene TRBV27, with D tentatively TRBD1 (6 bases). The V and J ends lost 1 base and 1 base respectively, with 7 bases between them. The CDR3 is made up of 14 amino acids. CDR1 MNHEY and CDR2 SMNVEV come from the germline V gene (reference sequence). CDR3 nucleotides: TGTGCCAGCAGTTTATGGGGGCCGAACACTGAAGCTTTCTTT. This codes for CASSLWGPNTEAFF.

The V gene is TRBV6-4, the J gene TRBJ1-2; D is ambiguous. This CDR3 spans 12 amino acids. V lost 2 bases, J lost 9 bases, and 10 bases lay in between. The germline V gene has CDR1 MRHNA and CDR2 SNTAGT. CDR3 sequence reads: CASSDSRFSYTF. The CDR3 nucleotides read TGTGCCAGCAGTGACAGCCGATTTAGCTACACCTTC.